This TCR beta chain comes out of a study of cytomegalovirus exposure and HLA in healthy donors. The CDR3 length is 13 residues. Germline CDR1 LNHDA, CDR2 SQIVND (reference sequence). The V and J ends lost 3 bases and 8 bases respectively, with 13 bases between them. Here immunoSEQ multiplex PCR was the method, and the copy in TCRdb shows in-frame clones only, minus some. The sample records 200,000 to 250,000 clones, 87% being singletons. This sequence joins TRBV19 and TRBJ1-2; weak D call: TRBD1 (5 bases). Sequences were obtained from PBMCs. This TCR came from a man aged 18 to 29 in good health and CMV-seronegative. CDR3 region: CASSMDAGRGYTF. The CDR3 nucleotides read TGTGCCAGTAGTATGGACGCAGGGCGAGGCTACACCTTC. Full variable domain (outside the CDR3, taken from reference TRBV19 and TRBJ1-2): DGGITQSPKYLFRKEGQNVTLSCEQNLNHDAMYWYRQDPGQGLRLIYYSQIVNDFQKGDIAEGYSVSREKKESFPLTVTSAQKNPTAFYLCASSMDAGRGYTFGSGTRLTVV.